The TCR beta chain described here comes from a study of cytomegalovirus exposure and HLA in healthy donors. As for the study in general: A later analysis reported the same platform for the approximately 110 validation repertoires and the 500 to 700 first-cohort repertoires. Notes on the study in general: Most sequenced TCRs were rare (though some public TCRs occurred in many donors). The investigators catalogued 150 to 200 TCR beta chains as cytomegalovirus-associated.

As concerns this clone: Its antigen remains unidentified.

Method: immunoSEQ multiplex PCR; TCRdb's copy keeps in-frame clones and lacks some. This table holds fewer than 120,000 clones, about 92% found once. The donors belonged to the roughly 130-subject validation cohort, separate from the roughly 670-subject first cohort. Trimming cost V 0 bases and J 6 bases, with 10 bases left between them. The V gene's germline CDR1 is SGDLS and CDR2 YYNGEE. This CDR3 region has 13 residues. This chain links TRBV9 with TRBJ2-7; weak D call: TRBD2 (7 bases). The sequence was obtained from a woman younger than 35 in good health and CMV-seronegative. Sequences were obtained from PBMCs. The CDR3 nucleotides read TGTGCCAGCAGCGTAGTGGGGGGGCCCGAGCAGTACTTC. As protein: CASSVVGGPEQYF.